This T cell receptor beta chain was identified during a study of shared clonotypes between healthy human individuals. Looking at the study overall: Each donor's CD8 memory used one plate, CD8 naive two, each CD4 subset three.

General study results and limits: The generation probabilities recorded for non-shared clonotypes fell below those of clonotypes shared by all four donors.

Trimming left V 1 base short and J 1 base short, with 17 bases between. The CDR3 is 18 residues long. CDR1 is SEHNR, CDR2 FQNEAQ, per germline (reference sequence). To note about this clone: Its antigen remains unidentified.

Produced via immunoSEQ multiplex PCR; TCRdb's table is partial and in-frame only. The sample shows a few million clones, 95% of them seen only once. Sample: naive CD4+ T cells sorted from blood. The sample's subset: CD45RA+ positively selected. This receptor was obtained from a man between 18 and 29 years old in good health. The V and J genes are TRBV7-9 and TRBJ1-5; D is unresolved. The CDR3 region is CASSLVGRGGISNQPQHF. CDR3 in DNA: TGTGCCAGCAGCTTAGTCGGTCGGGGAGGGATCAGCAATCAGCCCCAGCATTTT.